The clone carrying this T cell receptor beta chain has a count of ten or more. Its antigen is unidentified. The data belong to a study of T cells in Graves' hyperthyroidism and ophthalmopathy. Study conclusions and caveats: Most clonotypes expanded in thyroid above 0.001 were likewise present in blood. Onset of ophthalmopathy came a median roughly 6.9 months after the model predicted it.

TCR beta CDR3 region amplification was performed from RNA transcripts. TCR CDR3 regions were first amplified by RT-PCR with HTBI primers. Each CDR3 protein gets one entry after TCRdb re-called the multiplex PCR reads with MiXCR. The sample has around 350,000 distinct CDR3 sequences, approximately 18% seen once. V was shortened by 8 bases and J by 4 bases, with 15 bases between the two germline ends. Germline V gives CDR1 MDHEN, CDR2 SYDVKM. The CDR3 consists of 13 residues. This rearrangement joins TRBV28 to TRBJ2-7; a weak D match, TRBD2 (5 bases). Sequenced input: blood. The receptor was derived from a woman aged 25 to 39 with Graves' hyperthyroidism that later progressed to Graves' ophthalmopathy. The CDR3 is CASGTIGEYEQYF. CDR3 coding DNA: TGTGCCAGCGGAACGATCGGGGAGTACGAGCAGTACTTC.